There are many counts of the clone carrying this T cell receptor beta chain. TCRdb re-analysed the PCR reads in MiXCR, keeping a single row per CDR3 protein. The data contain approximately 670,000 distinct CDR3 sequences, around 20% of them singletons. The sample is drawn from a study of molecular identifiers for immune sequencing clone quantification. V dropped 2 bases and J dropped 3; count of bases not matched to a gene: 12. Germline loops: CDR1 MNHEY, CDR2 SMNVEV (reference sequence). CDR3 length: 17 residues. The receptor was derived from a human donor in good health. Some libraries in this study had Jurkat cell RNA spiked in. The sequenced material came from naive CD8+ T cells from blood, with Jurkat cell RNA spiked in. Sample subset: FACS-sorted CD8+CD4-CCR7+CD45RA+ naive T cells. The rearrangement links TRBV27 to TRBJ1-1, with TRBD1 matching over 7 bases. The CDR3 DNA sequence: TGTGCCAGCAGTTTAAGTCTTCCCTTAACAGGGGACACTGAAGCTTTCTTT. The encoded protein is CASSLSLPLTGDTEAFF.